Below, 21 T cell receptor beta chains from the same sample are listed, as sequenced in a study of blood T cell repertoires in COVID-19. Repertoires were generated with immunoSEQ multiplex PCR, while TCRdb's copy carries only in-frame clones and drops some. The sample has about 320,000 clones, over 80% seen once. The sequenced sample consisted of PBMCs or T cells enriched from blood (not recorded which). The receptors were gathered from a woman aged 18-29 years who had recovered from COVID-19.

The V call is TRBV6-1, the J call TRBJ1-2, with 8 bases fitting TRBD1. Germline values: CDR1 MNHNS, CDR2 SASEGT. The CDR3 sequence is 16 residues long. V shed 4 bases and J 8 bases; nucleotides not matched to a gene: 15. CDR3 region: CASSGNLQQGGRGYTF. CDR3 coding DNA: TGTGCCAGCAGTGGCAACTTACAACAGGGGGGTCGCGGCTACACCTTC.

The chain is built from TRBV28 and TRBJ2-1; 8 bases agree with TRBD1. Germline V gives CDR1 MDHEN, CDR2 SYDVKM. The CDR3 consists of 13 residues. The V segment lost 5 bases and the J segment 12 bases; nucleotides outside the gene matches: 9. The CDR3 DNA reads as TGTGCCAGCAGTCCCAGATTCGGGACAGGGCAGTTCTTC. This gives the protein CASSPRFGTGQFF.

J is TRBJ1-2 and V is TRBV28, with TRBD1 as a possible D gene (6 bases). The germline V and J ends were trimmed by 6 bases and 4 bases, with 12 bases remaining between them. The length of the CDR3 is 13 residues. CDR1 and CDR2 (germline): MDHEN, SYDVKM. Written as DNA, the CDR3 is TGTGCCAGCAGCCCCACAGGGTTCTATGGCTACACCTTC. Protein product: CASSPTGFYGYTF.

The rearrangement links TRBV5-1 to TRBJ1-1; D is undetermined. Germline CDR1 is SGHRS and CDR2 is YFSETQ. Deletions cut 2 bases from V and 4 bases from J, with 6 bases between. This CDR3 has 12 residues. CDR3 in amino acids: CASSFAGTEAFF. CDR3 DNA sequence: TGCGCCAGCAGCTTCGCGGGCACTGAAGCTTTCTTT.

The chain has TRBV6-2 or TRBV6-3 and TRBJ2-5, with TRBD2 matching 14 bases. The germline CDR1 and CDR2 sequences are MNHEY and SVGEGT. This CDR3 has 17 residues. With V trimmed by 2 bases and J by 2 bases, 4 bases remained unmatched. CDR3 nucleotides: TGTGCCAGCAGTTACCGGACTAGCGGGGGGCTACAAGAGACCCAGTACTTC. This sequence encodes CASSYRTSGGLQETQYF.

This chain joins TRBV9 and TRBJ2-5; TRBD2 matches at 12 bases. Trimming removed 1 base from V and 5 bases from J; junction bases left unmatched: 0. Germline V gives CDR1 SGDLS, CDR2 YYNGEE. The CDR3 is made up of 14 amino acids. CDR3 loop: CASSVTSGRETQYF. Here the CDR3 DNA reads TGTGCCAGCAGCGTAACTAGCGGGAGGGAGACCCAGTACTTC.

The V gene is TRBV4-3, the J gene TRBJ1-1, with D perhaps TRBD1 (5 bases). From germline, CDR1 is LGHNA and CDR2 YSLEER. Trimming took 1 base from V and 6 from J, leaving 24 bases between them. CDR3 length equals 18 residues. The CDR3 nucleotides are TGCGCCAGCAGCCAAGTTTTGATCTTGTCGGGGGTCAGGGCTGAAGCTTTCTTT. As protein: CASSQVLILSGVRAEAFF.

The V and J genes are TRBV9 and TRBJ1-1; D uncertain. Trimming shortened V by 6 bases and J by 1 base, and 13 bases separated the two germline ends. The CDR3 contains 14 residues. Looked up from germline, CDR1 is SGDLS and CDR2 is YYNGEE. The CDR3 loop is CASKPGMGNTEAFF. The CDR3, as DNA: TGTGCCAGCAAACCCGGGATGGGGAACACTGAAGCTTTCTTT. Full variable domain (rest looked up from reference TRBV9 and TRBJ1-1): DSGVTQTPKHLITATGQRVTLRCSPRSGDLSVYWYQQSLDQGLQFLIQYYNGEERAKGNILERFSAQQFPDLHSELNLSSLELGDSALYFCASKPGMGNTEAFFGQGTRLTVV.

The genes are TRBV20-1 and TRBJ1-2; D is unclear. In germline, CDR1 is DFQATT, CDR2 SNEGSKA (reference sequence). The CDR3 runs 8 residues. The CDR3 reads CSRYGYTF. The CDR3, as DNA: TGCAGCCGCTATGGCTACACCTTC.

The chain combines TRBV19 with TRBJ2-5; no firm D call. The V and J ends lost 6 bases and 5 bases respectively, with 13 bases between them. The CDR3 is made up of 13 amino acids. Germline V gene data show CDR1 as LNHDA and CDR2 as SQIVND (reference sequence). The CDR3 region is CASSPDRAETQYF. CDR3 in DNA: TGTGCCAGTAGCCCCGACCGAGCGGAGACCCAGTACTTC.

Worth noting for this clone: A junction end diverges from the germline sequence, so it may reflect a read error. V usage is TRBV19 and J usage is TRBJ2-5, with TRBD2 identical over 12 bases. The CDR3 sequence is 16 residues long. Germline-derived CDR1 and CDR2 are LNHDA and SQIVND (reference sequence). DNA for the CDR3: TGTGCCAGTAGCATAGGGACTAGCGGGCTTGGGGAGACCCAGTACTTC. It specifies CASSIGTSGLGETQYF.

The chain employs TRBV15 and TRBJ1-4; 10 bases line up with TRBD1. The CDR3 contains 15 residues. From germline, CDR1 is LNHNV and CDR2 YYDKDF (reference sequence). The J segment lost 5 bases and the V segment lost 4 bases, leaving 4 bases of the junction unmatched. The CDR3 coding sequence is TGTGCCACCAGCAAGCCGGGACAGGGGAATGAAAAACTGTTTTTT. It codes for CATSKPGQGNEKLFF. The full variable domain, in which reference TRBV15 and TRBJ1-4 provide the parts outside the CDR3, is DAMVIQNPRYQVTQFGKPVTLSCSQTLNHNVMYWYQQKSSQAPKLLFHYYDKDFNNEADTPDNFQSRRPNTSFCFLDIRSPGLGDTAMYLCATSKPGQGNEKLFFGSGTQLSVL.

The gene calls are TRBV19 and TRBJ2-2; weak D call: TRBD1 (5 bases). The V end was cut by 3 bases, the J end by 3 bases, with 8 bases between. CDR3 length: 14 residues. Germline CDR1 is LNHDA and CDR2 is SQIVND (reference sequence). CDR3 DNA: TGTGCCAGTAGTATTAGGGGCGACACCGGGGAGCTGTTTTTT. Translating gives CASSIRGDTGELFF.

This clone was seen only a few times. This chain joins TRBV15 and TRBJ1-1; D call uncertain. Germline CDR1 reads LNHNV; CDR2 reads YYDKDF (reference sequence). The CDR3 is made up of 19 amino acids. Trimming removed 0 bases at V and 2 bases at J, with 22 bases between. DNA of the CDR3: TGTGCCACCAGCAGAGATCCGCCGGTCAGTATAACGGGAAACACTGAAGCTTTCTTT. As protein: CATSRDPPVSITGNTEAFF.

CDR3 in DNA: TGTGCCAGCAGCTTTGGCAGGGGCGAATCACCCCTCCACTTT. Translated, it gives CASSFGRGESPLHF. The chain links TRBV11-1 to TRBJ1-6; the D gene is possibly TRBD1 (6 bases). The CDR3 totals 14 residues. V lost 3 bases and J 10 bases, leaving 13 bases between the germline ends. From germline, CDR1 is SGHAT and CDR2 FQDESV (reference sequence).

The chain employs TRBV7-3 and TRBJ2-1, with 11 nucleotides matching TRBD2. The trim removed 5 bases at V and 10 bases at J, leaving 19 bases unmatched. Per the germline V gene, CDR1 is SGHTA and CDR2 is FQGTGA. The CDR3 runs to 18 residues. The CDR3 DNA is TGTGCCAGCAGCCTTATCGGGATGACTAGCGGGACCCCGGGGGAGCAGTTCTTC. Its protein product is CASSLIGMTSGTPGEQFF.

This chain uses TRBV5-4 with TRBJ2-2; D remains unclear. The CDR3 has 13 residues. The V gene's germline CDR1 is SGHNT and CDR2 YYREEE (reference sequence). V dropped 3 bases and J dropped 7 bases, with 10 bases sitting between them. In DNA, the CDR3 is TGTGCCAGCAGCTCCGTTTCGGGCGGGGAGCTGTTTTTT. Translating gives CASSSVSGGELFF.

This clone was seen a handful of times. The chain recombines TRBV28 with TRBJ2-1; TRBD2 matches at 7 bases. V was pared by 9 bases and J by 1 base, with 21 bases of the junction left unmatched. The CDR3 has 19 residues. The germline gives CDR1 MDHEN, CDR2 SYDVKM. As DNA, the CDR3 is TGTGCCAGGCCGAAGTTAGGAAGCGGGAAAAGAATATCCTACAATGAGCAGTTCTTC. It is translated as CARPKLGSGKRISYNEQFF.

The V gene is TRBV11-2, the J gene TRBJ2-7; D uncertain. The CDR3 consists of 14 residues. In germline, CDR1 is SGHAT, CDR2 FQNNGV. V dropped 0 bases and J dropped 7 bases, with 13 bases sitting between them. In DNA form, the CDR3 reads TGTGCCAGCAGCTTAGACCCCCCAAGCTGGGAGCAGTACTTC. Amino acid sequence: CASSLDPPSWEQYF. The full variable domain, completed using reference TRBV11-2 and TRBJ2-7, is EAGVAQSPRYKIIEKRQSVAFWCNPISGHATLYWYQQILGQGPKLLIQFQNNGVVDDSQLPKDRFSAERLKGVDSTLKIQPAKLEDSAVYLCASSLDPPSWEQYFGPGTRLTVT.

The gene calls are TRBV7-2 and TRBJ2-3; D unclear. Germline V CDR1 and CDR2: SGHTA, FQGNSA. V was trimmed by 5 bases and J by 0 bases, leaving 15 bases between them. The CDR3 covers 16 residues. The CDR3 here is CASSPTPVTSTDTQYF. The CDR3 DNA is TGTGCCAGCAGCCCAACCCCGGTCACTAGCACAGATACGCAGTATTTT.

The chain uses TRBV5-1 and TRBJ1-2; D is uncertain. Germline V gives CDR1 SGHRS, CDR2 YFSETQ. Trimming cost V 0 bases and J 6 bases, with 15 bases left between them. This CDR3 has 15 residues. The CDR3 DNA reads as TGCGCCAGCAGCTTGGATGGGCCAAACATTAATGGCTACACCTTC. Translated, it gives CASSLDGPNINGYTF. Full variable domain (missing parts from reference TRBV5-1 and TRBJ1-2): KAGVTQTPRYLIKTRGQQVTLSCSPISGHRSVSWYQQTPGQGLQFLFEYFSETQRNKGNFPGRFSGRQFSNSRSEMNVSTLELGDSALYLCASSLDGPNINGYTFGSGTRLTVV.